What follows are 20 T cell receptor beta chains derived from one specimen sequenced in a study of naive and memory T cell subsets. Findings of the study overall: Possibly reflecting memory cells re-expressing CD45RA, a few larger clonotypes occurred in naive repertoires, especially CD8.

Two oligonucleotides, mixed equimolar, formed the beta constant-region primer covering TRBC1 and TRBC2. Ligated cDNA was amplified by four rounds of PCR with nested alpha and beta constant-region primers and SP2. Via MiXCR, TCRdb re-called the UMI-ligation and nested PCR reads, giving one row per CDR3 protein. The sample carries tens of thousands of distinct CDR3 sequences, approximately 10% recorded once. What these receptors recognize is not known. Sequences were obtained from naive CD4+ T cells from blood. Source of these receptors: a human donor in good health.

This clonotype has at least ten counts. This chain joins TRBV4-3 and TRBJ1-6; D call uncertain. The V gene lost 2 bases and the J gene lost 9 bases, with 8 bases spanning the gap. Germline CDR1 is LGHNA and CDR2 is YSLEER. The CDR3 is 13 amino acids. The CDR3 loop reads CASSQTSGSPLHF. As DNA, the CDR3 is TGCGCCAGCAGCCAAACCAGCGGTTCACCCCTCCACTTT.

This clonotype came up many times. The CDR3 spells CASSPDRGNQPQHF. The CDR3 DNA reads TGTGCCAGCAGCCCAGACAGGGGTAATCAGCCCCAGCATTTT. The chain carries TRBV7-2 and TRBJ1-5; the match to TRBD1 covers 8 bases. V was pared by 5 bases and J by 4 bases, with 4 bases of the junction left unmatched. Per the germline V gene, CDR1 is SGHTA and CDR2 is FQGNSA. The CDR3 has 14 residues.

A word on this clonotype: A read error may produce the germline difference seen at one junction end. The chain links TRBV13 to TRBJ1-5, with a weak D call TRBD1 (5 bases). The CDR3 is 14 residues long. Germline CDR1 reads PRHDT; CDR2 reads FYEKMQ (reference sequence). This CDR3 is CASSLRPGDQPRHF. Written as DNA, the CDR3 is TGTGCCAGCAGCTTAAGGCCGGGGGATCAGCCCCGGCATTTT.

A few counts support this clonotype. V gene TRBV20-1 combines with J gene TRBJ2-3, with D possibly TRBD2 on 6 matching bases. CDR1 and CDR2 from the germline V gene are DFQATT and SNEGSKA (reference sequence). V lost 4 bases, J lost 4 bases, and 18 bases lay in between. This CDR3 has 15 amino acids. The CDR3 region is CSATTQAGAADTQYF. The DNA for the CDR3 is TGCAGTGCTACCACTCAAGCGGGTGCGGCAGATACGCAGTATTTT.

A few counts support this clonotype. The rearrangement joins TRBV4-3 to TRBJ1-2, with a tentative D call TRBD1 (6 bases). Germline V CDR1 and CDR2: LGHNA, YSLEER. The CDR3 length is 14 residues. Trimming stripped 0 bases from V and 1 base from J, with 6 bases between. CDR3 loop: CASSQDRGNYGYTF. The CDR3 nucleotides read TGCGCCAGCAGCCAAGACAGGGGTAACTATGGCTACACCTTC.

This clonotype has just a few counts. The rearrangement uses TRBV6-2 or TRBV6-3 and TRBJ1-2; 10 nucleotides match TRBD1. Germline V gene lookup returns CDR1 MNHEY and CDR2 SVGEGT. The CDR3 is 16 amino acids. The trim removed 5 bases at V and 2 bases at J, leaving 8 bases unmatched. The CDR3 sequence: CASSAYPGQGNYGYTF. The CDR3 DNA reads as TGTGCCAGCAGTGCCTACCCGGGACAGGGGAACTATGGCTACACCTTC.

The chain combines TRBV2 with TRBJ2-2; TRBD1 matches 9 bases. This CDR3 has 13 residues. With 6 bases clipped from V and 7 bases from J, the junction kept 3 bases outside the gene matches. Germline V gene lookup returns CDR1 SNHLY and CDR2 FYNNEI. The CDR3 loop reads CASRGQGDGELFF. CDR3 coding DNA: TGTGCCAGCAGGGGACAGGGTGACGGGGAGCTGTTTTTT.

The V call is TRBV18, the J call TRBJ1-5; possibly TRBD1 for D (5 bases). Trimming shortened V by 3 bases and J by 3 bases, and 9 bases separated the two germline ends. The CDR3 has 14 amino acids. The germline V gene encodes CDR1 KGHSH and CDR2 LQKENI. CDR3 amino acids: CASSPGRNNQPQHF. As DNA, the CDR3 is TGTGCCAGCTCACCGGGACGGAACAATCAGCCCCAGCATTTT.

This clonotype showed up many times. The rearrangement joins TRBV5-1 to TRBJ2-3; unclear D gene. V shed 2 bases and J shed 4 bases, with 11 bases lying between them. The CDR3 totals 14 residues. Germline V gene sequence: CDR1 SGHRS, CDR2 YFSETQ. The CDR3, as DNA: TGCGCCAGCAGCTTTGCCGGTAGGGCAGATACGCAGTATTTT. This gives the protein CASSFAGRADTQYF.

CDR3: CASSYREDEQYF. CDR3 bases: TGTGCCAGCAGTTACCGTGAGGACGAGCAGTACTTC. The chain has TRBV28 and TRBJ2-7; D is uncertain. Per the germline V gene, CDR1 is MDHEN and CDR2 is SYDVKM. The CDR3 runs to 12 residues. Trimming stripped 4 bases from V and 5 bases from J, with 9 bases between. The entire variable domain, with the rest obtained from reference TRBV28 and TRBJ2-7, is as follows: DVKVTQSSRYLVKRTGEKVFLECVQDMDHENMFWYRQDPGLGLRLIYFSYDVKMKEKGDIPEGYSVSREKKERFSLILESASTNQTSMYLCASSYREDEQYFGPGTRLTVT.

This clonotype came up many times. The chain couples TRBV9 to TRBJ2-7, with 7 nucleotides matching TRBD2. CDR1 is SGDLS, CDR2 YYNGEE, per germline. The length of the CDR3 is 16 residues. The V gene end was trimmed by 2 bases and the J gene end by 2 bases; junction bases not matched to a gene: 10. CDR3 DNA: TGTGCCAGCAGCGTGGGGCCGGAGCGGGAACCCTACGAGCAGTACTTC. This gives the protein CASSVGPEREPYEQYF.

This clonotype was found a few times. The chain combines TRBV7-2 with TRBJ2-2, with D tentatively TRBD1 or TRBD2 (6 bases each). V was trimmed by 5 bases and J by 0 bases, leaving 13 bases between them. In germline, CDR1 is SGHTA, CDR2 FQGNSA. The CDR3 consists of 16 residues. The CDR3 bases are TGTGCCAGCAGCCACACCGGGGGCCCGAACACCGGGGAGCTGTTTTTT. This codes for CASSHTGGPNTGELFF.

This clonotype showed up many times. The chain links TRBV5-1 to TRBJ2-6; D is unresolved. V lost 0 bases to trimming and J lost 0 bases, with 10 bases between them. Germline lookup yields CDR1 SGHRS and CDR2 YFSETQ. The CDR3 is 17 amino acids. CDR3 amino acids: CASSLDGWSSGANVLTF. The CDR3 nucleotides are TGCGCCAGCAGCTTGGACGGGTGGTCCTCTGGGGCCAACGTCCTGACTTTC.

This clonotype has more than one count but fewer than ten. The chain is built from TRBV12-3 or TRBV12-4 and TRBJ2-3; 13 positions agree with TRBD2. Unmatched junction bases numbered 16, after V lost 6 bases and J lost 4 bases. CDR3 length: 19 amino acids. In nucleotides, the CDR3 is TGTGCCAGCAGCTCTAGGACTAGCGGGGGCCGCACCCACCCAGATACGCAGTATTTT. It specifies CASSSRTSGGRTHPDTQYF.

This clonotype was recorded at least ten times. This chain connects TRBV5-6 to TRBJ2-7; tentatively, D is TRBD1 (5 bases). Deletions cut 2 bases from V and 5 bases from J, with 8 bases between. Germline values: CDR1 SGHDT, CDR2 YYEEEE. CDR3 size: 12 residues. The CDR3 region has the DNA TGTGCCAGCAGCTTCGGCAGGGACGAGCAGTACTTC. Translated: CASSFGRDEQYF.

The rearrangement joins TRBV29-1 to TRBJ1-2; D gene unclear. The CDR3 runs to 13 residues. Deletions cut 3 bases from V and 4 bases from J, with 12 bases between. Germline-derived CDR1 and CDR2 are SQVTM and ANQGSEA. CDR3: CSVESPHPYGYTF. CDR3 sequence (DNA): TGCAGCGTTGAGTCCCCACATCCCTATGGCTACACCTTC.

The genes are TRBV28 and TRBJ1-3; the match to TRBD1 covers 8 bases. CDR3 length: 21 amino acids. Germline loops: CDR1 MDHEN, CDR2 SYDVKM. V dropped 8 bases and J dropped 0; count of bases not matched to a gene: 24. The CDR3 DNA reads TGTGCCAGCTATTCGAGGACAGGGTGGCCCTCCGCTACCCACTCTGGAAACACCATATATTTT. It yields the protein CASYSRTGWPSATHSGNTIYF.

This clonotype was counted between two and nine times. The J gene is TRBJ2-4, the V gene TRBV29-1; TRBD1 is a possible D gene (5 bases). The CDR3 consists of 14 residues. Trimming took 3 bases from V and 1 from J, leaving 10 bases between them. Germline V CDR1 and CDR2: SQVTM, ANQGSEA. CDR3 DNA: TGCAGCGTTGAGTCTGCAGGGGCCAAAAACATTCAGTACTTC. Its protein is CSVESAGAKNIQYF.

This clonotype has only a few counts. This rearrangement joins TRBV29-1 to TRBJ1-5; no clear D gene. Germline V gives CDR1 SQVTM, CDR2 ANQGSEA. Trimming took 7 bases from V and 0 from J, leaving 7 bases between them. This CDR3 contains 12 residues. This CDR3 is CSAVYSNQPQHF. CDR3 coding DNA: TGCAGCGCCGTATATAGCAATCAGCCCCAGCATTTT.

This sequence joins TRBV11-2 and TRBJ1-2, with D possibly matching TRBD1 (6 bases). Germline CDR1 reads SGHAT; CDR2 reads FQNNGV. V dropped 0 bases and J dropped 6 bases, with 11 bases sitting between them. The CDR3 sequence is 14 residues long. The CDR3 region is CASSLDGGLDGYTF. In DNA, the CDR3 is TGTGCCAGCAGCTTAGATGGGGGGCTTGATGGCTACACCTTC.